This TCR beta chain emerged from a study of identical twins. No donor was unhealthy or non-Caucasian. A note on this clonotype: Its antigen remains unidentified.

The CDR3 runs to 15 residues. Looked up from germline, CDR1 is LGHDT and CDR2 is YNNKEL (reference sequence). The V segment lost 5 bases and the J segment 3 bases; nucleotides outside the gene matches: 8. Each CDR3 protein is one row after TCRdb ran MiXCR on the 5' RACE reads. The profile covers approximately 890,000 distinct CDR3 sequences, with 9% to 15% appearing a single time and roughly 1.5% taken by the ten largest. The study, taken as a whole, reports: The study found weaker excess twin sharing in beta out-of-frame sequences.

The data also belong to a second study, concerning yellow fever vaccine responses in identical twins.

This clonotype was obtained from a woman aged 18-30 years in good health. The chain is built from TRBV3-1 and TRBJ2-7; 9 bases align to TRBD1. Specimen: PBMCs. CDR3 in amino acids: CASSLPGQGNYEQYF. DNA for the CDR3: TGTGCCAGCAGCTTACCGGGACAGGGAAACTACGAGCAGTACTTC.